This T cell receptor beta chain was profiled in a study of blood T cell repertoires in COVID-19. Study-level background: The cDNA or gDNA used as material had been derived from T cells, B-cell-depleted T cells, or PBMCs.

Generated by immunoSEQ multiplex PCR, the TCRdb table keeps only in-frame clones and is missing some. Of 180,000 or so clones in the sample, approximately 86% are singletons; the top ten hold around 8.2%. Germline V lookup: CDR1 SNHLY, CDR2 FYNNEI. The V end lost 8 bases, the J end lost 10 bases, and 21 bases lay between the germline ends. CDR3 size: 14 residues. The clonotype originates from a man aged 55 to 70 with acute or convalescent COVID-19. V is TRBV2 and J is TRBJ1-3; D is undetermined. Material: peripheral blood. Here the CDR3 reads CASVPSLSAATIYF. CDR3 nucleotides: TGTGCCAGCGTCCCTTCGTTATCGGCGGCGACCATATATTTT.